This T cell receptor beta chain was identified during a study of blood T cell repertoires in COVID-19. This clone was seen a few times. The data were produced by immunoSEQ multiplex PCR, yet TCRdb's version contains in-frame clones alone and is incomplete. The data show about 200,000 clones, approximately 73% seen once. With 0 bases removed from V and 7 bases from J, the gap between germline ends came to 12 bases. Germline lookup yields CDR1 MNHEY and CDR2 SVGAGI. The length of the CDR3 is 14 residues. The TCR originated in a woman aged 45-60 years with acute COVID-19. The sequencing sample was made of PBMCs or T cells enriched from blood (not recorded which). The rearrangement links TRBV6-5 to TRBJ1-2; a weak D match, TRBD1 (5 bases). CDR3 residues: CASSYSMAGVGYTF. In DNA form, the CDR3 reads TGTGCCAGCAGTTACTCGATGGCGGGGGTTGGCTACACCTTC.